This T cell receptor beta chain was identified during a study of OX40 agonist ivuxolimab in advanced cancers. For context, the study as a whole: The costimulatory receptor OX40 (CD134) was targeted by ivuxolimab, a fully human IgG2 agonistic monoclonal antibody. Intravenous ivuxolimab was administered to patients every 2 weeks at six dose levels: 0.01, 0.1, 0.3, 1.5, 3 and 10 mg/kg. Of the roughly 52 dose-escalation patients, hepatocellular carcinoma was present in around 20, melanoma in roughly 15, renal cell carcinoma in 9 and head and neck cancer in 9. In the dose-escalation cohort, roughly 80% of patients were male, and the mean age was roughly 60 years, with a range of about 23 to 90. Patients were allowed to have had prior anti-PD-1, anti-PD-L1 or anti-CTLA-4 therapy, and 40% to 45% of the dose-escalation patients had been treated with checkpoint inhibitors. Partial responses occurred in three dose-escalation patients, of whom one had hepatocellular carcinoma and two had cutaneous melanoma. The point of sequencing TCRbeta in the periphery was to test whether ivuxolimab changed TCR sequence diversity and drove clonal T-cell expansion. The paper covers the monotherapy dose-escalation part of the phase I ivuxolimab trial, which included N ≈ 50 patients.

In the germline V gene (reference sequence), CDR1 corresponds to LNHDA and CDR2 to SQIVND. Spanning cysteine to phenylalanine, the CDR3 consists of 15 amino acids. Only the CDR3 region is kept as DNA, spanning 45 bases read in frame from base 1. Trimming leaves V shorter by 3 bases and J shorter by 5 bases, with the junction holding 8 bases beyond the gene matches. Patients with a history of autoimmune disease or receiving systemic immunosuppression were excluded from the trial. Peripheral blood for TCR sequencing was collected from all dose cohorts at baseline, on cycle 4 day 1, and on cycle 7 day 1. Samples came from an open-label, multicenter, first-in-human phase I dose-escalation trial of ivuxolimab. Adults with locally advanced or metastatic melanoma, renal cell carcinoma, hepatocellular carcinoma or head and neck squamous cell carcinoma were enrolled in the trial. Before TCR sequencing, CD4+ T cells and CD8+ T cells from peripheral blood were sorted into separate populations.

Genomic DNA was isolated from the sorted cells so that the TCRbeta CDR3 region could be sequenced. TCRbeta CDR3 regions were sequenced using the immunoSEQ Assay. TCRdb obtained this table from immuneACCESS and retained in-frame rearrangements with V and J assigned. These tables miss some clones; where compared with another copy, unresolved V genes account for less than half of the shortfall, and the remainder is unexplained. This sample lists 90,000 or so clones; 90% to 95% were detected once. The top ten clones comprise around 2.5% of the sample. Overall study outcomes, separate from this receptor: On average, CD8+ T cells showed more expanded clones than CD4+ T cells after ivuxolimab. At doses from 0.1 to 3.0 mg/kg, clonal expansion was seen in both CD4+ and CD8+ blood T cells between baseline and week 6. Low levels of normalized T-cell clonal expansion were also seen in some patients who did not respond. The antigen specificity of the clonally expanded peripheral T cells was not determined. In partial responders in the 0.1-3.0 mg/kg groups, normalized peripheral clonal expansion was found to be among the lowest, especially among CD8+ T cells.

A note on this clone: Its target antigen remains unknown. No base-level quality is on record; no much larger clone is a single base apart.

The chain joins TRBV19 to TRBJ2-7, with 9 bases in between that match TRBD1. The sequence came from an adult with an advanced solid tumor such as melanoma, head and neck, liver or kidney cancer. Specimen: CD4+ or CD8+ T cells sorted from blood, collected in a trial of the OX40 agonist ivuxolimab. The DNA sequence is as follows: TGTGCCAGTAGTATTATGGGACAGGGCCTTGACGAGCAGTACTTC. The encoded protein is CASSIMGQGLDEQYF.